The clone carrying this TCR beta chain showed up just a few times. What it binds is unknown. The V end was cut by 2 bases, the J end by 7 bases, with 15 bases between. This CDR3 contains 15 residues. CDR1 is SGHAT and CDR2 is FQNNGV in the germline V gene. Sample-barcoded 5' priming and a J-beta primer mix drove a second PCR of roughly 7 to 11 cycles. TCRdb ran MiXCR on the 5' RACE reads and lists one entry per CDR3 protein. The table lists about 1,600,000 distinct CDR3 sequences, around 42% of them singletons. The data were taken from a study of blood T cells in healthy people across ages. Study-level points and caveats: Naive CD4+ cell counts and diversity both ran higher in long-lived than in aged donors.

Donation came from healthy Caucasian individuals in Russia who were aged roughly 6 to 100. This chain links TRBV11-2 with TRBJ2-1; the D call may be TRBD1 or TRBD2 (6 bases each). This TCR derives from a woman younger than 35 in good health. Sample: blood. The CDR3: CASSLSGGLWNEQFF. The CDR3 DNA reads TGTGCCAGCAGCTTATCCGGGGGCCTATGGAATGAGCAGTTCTTC.